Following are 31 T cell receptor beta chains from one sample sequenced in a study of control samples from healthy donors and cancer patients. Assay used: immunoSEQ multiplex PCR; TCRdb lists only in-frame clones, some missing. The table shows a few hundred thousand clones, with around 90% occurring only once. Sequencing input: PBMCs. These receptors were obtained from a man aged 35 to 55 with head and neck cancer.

The DNA of the CDR3 is TGTGCCAGCACAGGGAGGAATACTTCTGGGGCCAACGTCCTGACTTTC. Amino acids: CASTGRNTSGANVLTF. This chain connects TRBV27 to TRBJ2-6; D possibly corresponds to TRBD2 (6 bases). Germline values: CDR1 MNHEY, CDR2 SMNVEV (reference sequence). Trimming stripped 7 bases from V and 1 base from J, with 14 bases between. The CDR3 covers 16 residues.

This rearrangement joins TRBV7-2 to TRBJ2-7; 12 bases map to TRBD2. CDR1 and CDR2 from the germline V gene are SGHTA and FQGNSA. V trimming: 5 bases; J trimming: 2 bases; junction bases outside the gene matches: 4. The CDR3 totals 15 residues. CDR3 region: CASSLRTSGTYEQYF. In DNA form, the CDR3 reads TGTGCCAGCAGCCTAAGGACTAGCGGGACCTACGAGCAGTACTTC.

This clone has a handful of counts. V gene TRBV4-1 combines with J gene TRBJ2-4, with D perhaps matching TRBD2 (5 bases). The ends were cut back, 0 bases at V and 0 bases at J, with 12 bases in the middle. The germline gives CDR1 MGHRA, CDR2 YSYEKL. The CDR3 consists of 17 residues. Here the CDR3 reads CASSQDGAALAKNIQYF. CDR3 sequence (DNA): TGCGCCAGCAGCCAAGATGGAGCGGCCCTAGCCAAAAACATTCAGTACTTC.

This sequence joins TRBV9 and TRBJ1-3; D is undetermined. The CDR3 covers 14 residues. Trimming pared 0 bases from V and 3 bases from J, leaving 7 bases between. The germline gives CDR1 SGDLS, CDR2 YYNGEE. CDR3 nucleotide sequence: TGTGCCAGCAGCGTAGGTGAACTTGGAAACACCATATATTTT. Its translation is CASSVGELGNTIYF.

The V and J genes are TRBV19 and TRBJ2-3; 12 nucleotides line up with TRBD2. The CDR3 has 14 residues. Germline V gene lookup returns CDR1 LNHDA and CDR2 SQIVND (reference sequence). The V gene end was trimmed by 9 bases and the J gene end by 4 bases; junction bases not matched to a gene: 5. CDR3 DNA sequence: TGTGCCAGCTCCCTAGCGGGGGGGGCAGATACGCAGTATTTT. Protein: CASSLAGGADTQYF.

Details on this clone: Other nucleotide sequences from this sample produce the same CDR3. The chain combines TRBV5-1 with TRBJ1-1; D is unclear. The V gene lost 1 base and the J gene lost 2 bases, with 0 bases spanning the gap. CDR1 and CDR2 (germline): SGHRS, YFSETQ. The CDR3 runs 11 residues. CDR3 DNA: TGCGCCAGCAGCTTGAACACTGAAGCTTTCTTT. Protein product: CASSLNTEAFF.

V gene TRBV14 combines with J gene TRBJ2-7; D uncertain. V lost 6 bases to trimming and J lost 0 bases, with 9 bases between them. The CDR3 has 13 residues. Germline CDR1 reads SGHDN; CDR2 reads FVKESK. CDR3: CASSPRISYEQYF. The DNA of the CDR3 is TGTGCCAGCAGTCCCCGGATCTCCTACGAGCAGTACTTC.

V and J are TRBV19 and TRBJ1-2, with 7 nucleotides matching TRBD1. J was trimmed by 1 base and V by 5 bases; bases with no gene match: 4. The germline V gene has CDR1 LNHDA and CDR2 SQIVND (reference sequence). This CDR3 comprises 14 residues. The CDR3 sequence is CASSDRAGNYGYTF. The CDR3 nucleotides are TGTGCCAGTAGTGACAGGGCCGGTAACTATGGCTACACCTTC. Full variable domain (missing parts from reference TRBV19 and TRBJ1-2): DGGITQSPKYLFRKEGQNVTLSCEQNLNHDAMYWYRQDPGQGLRLIYYSQIVNDFQKGDIAEGYSVSREKKESFPLTVTSAQKNPTAFYLCASSDRAGNYGYTFGSGTRLTVV.

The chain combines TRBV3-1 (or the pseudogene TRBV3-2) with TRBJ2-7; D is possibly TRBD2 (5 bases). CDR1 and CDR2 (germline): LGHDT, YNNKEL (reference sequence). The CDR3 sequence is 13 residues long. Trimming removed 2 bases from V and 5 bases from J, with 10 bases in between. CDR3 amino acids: CASSQIHGDEQYF. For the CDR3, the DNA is TGTGCCAGCAGCCAAATTCACGGGGACGAGCAGTACTTC.

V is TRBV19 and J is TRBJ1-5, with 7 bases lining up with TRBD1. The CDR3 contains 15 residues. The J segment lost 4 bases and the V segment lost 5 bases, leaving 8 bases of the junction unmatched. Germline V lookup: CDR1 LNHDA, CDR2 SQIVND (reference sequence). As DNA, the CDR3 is TGTGCCAGTAGTGCGACAGGGAGTGTTAATCAGCCCCAGCATTTT. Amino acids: CASSATGSVNQPQHF.

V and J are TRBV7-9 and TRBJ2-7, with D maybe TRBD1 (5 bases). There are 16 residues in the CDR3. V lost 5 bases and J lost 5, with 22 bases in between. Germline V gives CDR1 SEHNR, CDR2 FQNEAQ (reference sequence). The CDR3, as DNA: TGTGCCAGCAGCGCCCCCCGGACATTACAGTCCCACGAGCAGTACTTC. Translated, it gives CASSAPRTLQSHEQYF.

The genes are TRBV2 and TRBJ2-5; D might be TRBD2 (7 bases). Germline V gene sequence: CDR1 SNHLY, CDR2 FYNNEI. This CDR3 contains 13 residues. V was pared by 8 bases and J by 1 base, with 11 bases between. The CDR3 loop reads CASVGGAQETQYF. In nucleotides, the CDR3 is TGTGCCAGCGTTGGGGGGGCCCAAGAGACCCAGTACTTC.

CDR3 sequence (DNA): TGTGCCAGCTCACCAAGGGGGGGCAAGAACACTGAAGCTTTCTTT. Its protein is CASSPRGGKNTEAFF. V usage is TRBV18 and J usage is TRBJ1-1, with D perhaps TRBD1 (6 bases). V lost 2 bases to trimming and J lost 1 base, with 11 bases between them. This CDR3 has 15 residues. Germline CDR1 is KGHSH and CDR2 is LQKENI.

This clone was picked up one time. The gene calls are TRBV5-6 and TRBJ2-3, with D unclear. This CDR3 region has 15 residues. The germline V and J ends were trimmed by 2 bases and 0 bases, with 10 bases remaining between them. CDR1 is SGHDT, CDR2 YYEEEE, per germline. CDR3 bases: TGTGCCAGCAGCTTTGGCGGAGTCAGCACAGATACGCAGTATTTT. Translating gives CASSFGGVSTDTQYF.

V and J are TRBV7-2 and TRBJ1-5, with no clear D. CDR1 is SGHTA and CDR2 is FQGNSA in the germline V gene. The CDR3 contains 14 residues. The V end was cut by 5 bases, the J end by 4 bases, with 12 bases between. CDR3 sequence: CASSRLGDNQPQHF. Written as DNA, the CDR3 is TGTGCCAGCAGCCGTCTGGGTGATAATCAGCCCCAGCATTTT.

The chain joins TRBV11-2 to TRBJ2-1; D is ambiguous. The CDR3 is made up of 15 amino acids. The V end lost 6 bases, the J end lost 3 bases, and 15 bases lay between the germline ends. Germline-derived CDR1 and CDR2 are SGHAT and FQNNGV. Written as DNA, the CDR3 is TGTGCCAGCAGAGCCGTGGGTGGGGACTACAATGAGCAGTTCTTC. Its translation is CASRAVGGDYNEQFF.

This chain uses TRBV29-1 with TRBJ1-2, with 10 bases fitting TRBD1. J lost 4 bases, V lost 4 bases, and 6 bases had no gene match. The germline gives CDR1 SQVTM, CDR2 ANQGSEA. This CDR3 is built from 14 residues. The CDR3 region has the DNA TGCAGCGTTGTAGGGACAGGGGCTGGCTATGGCTACACCTTC. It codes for CSVVGTGAGYGYTF.

For the CDR3, the DNA is TGTGCCAGCAGTCGGACAGGGAGCACAGATACGCAGTATTTT. Its translation is CASSRTGSTDTQYF. The chain links TRBV2 to TRBJ2-3; 8 bases match TRBD1. Germline V gives CDR1 SNHLY, CDR2 FYNNEI. The trim removed 5 bases at V and 0 bases at J, leaving 1 base unmatched. This CDR3 has 14 residues.

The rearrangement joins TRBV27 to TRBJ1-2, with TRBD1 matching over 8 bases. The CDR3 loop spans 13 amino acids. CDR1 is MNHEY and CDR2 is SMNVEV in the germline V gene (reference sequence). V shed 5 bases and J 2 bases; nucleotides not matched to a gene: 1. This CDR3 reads CASSRQGNYGYTF. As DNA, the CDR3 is TGTGCCAGCAGTCGACAGGGGAACTATGGCTACACCTTC.

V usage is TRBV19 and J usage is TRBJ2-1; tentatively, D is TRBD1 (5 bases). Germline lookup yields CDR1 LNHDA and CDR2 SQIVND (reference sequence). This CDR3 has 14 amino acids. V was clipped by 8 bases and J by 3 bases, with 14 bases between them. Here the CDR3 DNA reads TGTGCCAGTGGGGCCAGGGCAGGCTACAATGAGCAGTTCTTC. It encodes CASGARAGYNEQFF.

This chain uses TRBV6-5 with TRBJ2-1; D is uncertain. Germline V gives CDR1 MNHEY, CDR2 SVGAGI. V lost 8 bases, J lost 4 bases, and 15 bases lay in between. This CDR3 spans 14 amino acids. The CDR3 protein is CASASGVAYNEQFF. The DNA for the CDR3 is TGTGCCAGCGCCTCCGGTGTTGCGTACAATGAGCAGTTCTTC.

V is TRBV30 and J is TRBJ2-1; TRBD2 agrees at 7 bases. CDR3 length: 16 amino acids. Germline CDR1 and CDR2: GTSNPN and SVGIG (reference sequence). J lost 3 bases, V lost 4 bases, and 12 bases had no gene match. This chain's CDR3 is CAWTGSSGRFYNEQFF. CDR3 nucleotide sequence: TGTGCCTGGACGGGTAGTAGCGGGCGATTCTACAATGAGCAGTTCTTC.

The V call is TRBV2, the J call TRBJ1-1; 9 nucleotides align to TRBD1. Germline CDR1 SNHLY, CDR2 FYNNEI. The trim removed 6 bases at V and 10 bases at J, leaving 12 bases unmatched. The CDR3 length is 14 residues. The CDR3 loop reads CASRNRTGDWTAFF. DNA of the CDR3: TGTGCCAGCAGGAACCGGACAGGGGACTGGACAGCTTTCTTT.

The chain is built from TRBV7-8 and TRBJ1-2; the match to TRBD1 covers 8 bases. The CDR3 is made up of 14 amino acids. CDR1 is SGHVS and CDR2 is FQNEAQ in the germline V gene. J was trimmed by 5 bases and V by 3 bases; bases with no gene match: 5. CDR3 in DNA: TGTGCCAGCAGCTTGCAGGACAGGGTTTATGGCTACACCTTC. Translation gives CASSLQDRVYGYTF.

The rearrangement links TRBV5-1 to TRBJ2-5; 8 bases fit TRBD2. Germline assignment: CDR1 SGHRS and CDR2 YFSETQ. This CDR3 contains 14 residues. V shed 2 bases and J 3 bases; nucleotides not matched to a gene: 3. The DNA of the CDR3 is TGCGCCAGCAGCTTAGTCGGGAGGGAAGAGACCCAGTACTTC. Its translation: CASSLVGREETQYF.

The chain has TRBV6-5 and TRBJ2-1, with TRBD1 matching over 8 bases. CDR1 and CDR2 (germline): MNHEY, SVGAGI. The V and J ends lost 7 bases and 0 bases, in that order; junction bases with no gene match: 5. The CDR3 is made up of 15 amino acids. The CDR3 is CASNRDRSSYNEQFF. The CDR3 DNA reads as TGTGCCAGCAACCGGGACAGGAGCTCCTACAATGAGCAGTTCTTC.

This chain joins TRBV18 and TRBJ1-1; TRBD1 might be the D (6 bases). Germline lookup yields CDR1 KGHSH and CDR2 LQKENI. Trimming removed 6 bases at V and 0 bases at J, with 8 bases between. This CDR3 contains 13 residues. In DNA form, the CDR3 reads TGTGCCAGCTCCCAGGGGATGAACACTGAAGCTTTCTTT. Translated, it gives CASSQGMNTEAFF. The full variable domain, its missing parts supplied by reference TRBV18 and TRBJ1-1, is NAGVMQNPRHLVRRRGQEARLRCSPMKGHSHVYWYRQLPEEGLKFMVYLQKENIIDESGMPKERFSAEFPKEGPSILRIQQVVRGDSAAYFCASSQGMNTEAFFGQGTRLTVV.

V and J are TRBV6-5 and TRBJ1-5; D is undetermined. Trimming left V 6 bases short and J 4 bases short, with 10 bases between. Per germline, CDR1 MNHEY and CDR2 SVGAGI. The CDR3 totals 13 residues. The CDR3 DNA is TGTGCCAGCAGAAGGTCGGCTAATCAGCCCCAGCATTTT. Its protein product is CASRRSANQPQHF.

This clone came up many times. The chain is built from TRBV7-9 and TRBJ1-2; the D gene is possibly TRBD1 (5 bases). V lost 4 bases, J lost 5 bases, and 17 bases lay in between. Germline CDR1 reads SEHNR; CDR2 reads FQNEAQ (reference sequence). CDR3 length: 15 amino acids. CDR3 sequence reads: CASSSFQTDSYGYTF. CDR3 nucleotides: TGTGCCAGCAGCTCGTTCCAGACAGACAGTTATGGCTACACCTTC.

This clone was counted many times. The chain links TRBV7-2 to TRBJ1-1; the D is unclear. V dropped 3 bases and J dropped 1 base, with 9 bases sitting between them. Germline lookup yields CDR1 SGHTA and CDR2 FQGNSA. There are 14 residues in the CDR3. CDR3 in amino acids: CASSLTRQNTEAFF. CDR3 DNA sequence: TGTGCCAGCAGCTTGACCCGACAGAACACTGAAGCTTTCTTT.

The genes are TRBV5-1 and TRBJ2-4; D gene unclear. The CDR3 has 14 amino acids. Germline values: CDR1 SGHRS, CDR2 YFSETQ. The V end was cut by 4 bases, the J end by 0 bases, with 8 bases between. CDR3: CASSISLAKNIQYF. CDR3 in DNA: TGCGCCAGCAGCATTTCCCTAGCCAAAAACATTCAGTACTTC.